This entry lists 7 T cell receptor beta chains sequenced from one sample in a study of shared clonotypes between healthy human individuals (dated by TCRdb to 2020 to 2022). Receptor amplification or capture employed the immunoSEQ multiplex PCR assay. Entries here come from immuneACCESS through TCRdb and include only in-frame sequences with V and J called. Some clones fail to appear in such tables; in the studies checked, an unresolved V gene covers under half of the shortfall, and the cause of the remainder is unknown. This sample lists 2,100,000 or so clones; under 97% were detected once. In total, the top ten clones hold 0.13% of the sample. Source material: naive CD4+ T cells sorted from blood. The sample's cell subset or site label, decoded: CD45RA+ positively selected. The receptors were sampled from a man younger than 30 in good health.

CDR3: CASKPGQGVADTQYF. Written as DNA, the CDR3 is TGTGCCAGTAAACCGGGACAGGGGGTAGCAGATACGCAGTATTTT. The gene calls are TRBV10-3 and TRBJ2-3; 11 nucleotides agree with TRBD1. J gave up 4 bases and V 10 bases, and 10 bases lay outside the gene matches. CDR1 and CDR2 from the germline V gene are ENHRY and SYGVKD. The CDR3 totals 15 residues.

Points on this clone: This specimen includes other DNA sequences encoding the same CDR3. The chain links TRBV7-2 to TRBJ1-5, with TRBD1 identical over 11 bases. The CDR3 spans 15 residues. The ends lost 4 bases at V and 3 bases at J; junction bases unmatched: 2. Germline V lookup: CDR1 SGHTA, CDR2 FQGNSA. CDR3 DNA: TGTGCCAGCAGCTCGGGACAGGGGGACAATCAGCCCCAGCATTTT. This sequence encodes CASSSGQGDNQPQHF. Based on the CDR3 plus reference TRBV7-2 and TRBJ1-5, the full variable domain is GAGVSQSPSNKVTEKGKDVELRCDPISGHTALYWYRQSLGQGLEFLIYFQGNSAPDKSGLPSDRFSAERTGGSVSTLTIQRTQQEDSAVYLCASSSGQGDNQPQHFGDGTRLSIL.

The chain couples TRBV6-1 to TRBJ2-7; TRBD1 aligns across 8 bases. In germline, CDR1 is MNHNS, CDR2 SASEGT. V dropped 8 bases and J dropped 3; count of bases not matched to a gene: 9. The CDR3 extends over 14 amino acids. CDR3 amino acids: CASHSGQGFYEQYF. Written as DNA, the CDR3 is TGTGCCAGCCATTCCGGACAGGGTTTCTACGAGCAGTACTTC.

The chain carries TRBV6-1 and TRBJ1-1; the D is unclear. This CDR3 is built from 14 residues. V shed 1 base and J shed 5 bases, with 11 bases lying between them. The germline V gene has CDR1 MNHNS and CDR2 SASEGT. In nucleotides, the CDR3 is TGTGCCAGCAGTGAAGGGAGAGGTTGGACTGAAGCTTTCTTT. Its protein is CASSEGRGWTEAFF.

Concerning this clone itself: Other DNA sequences within the sample encode an identical CDR3. The genes are TRBV4-3 and TRBJ2-7; perhaps TRBD2 as D (5 bases). CDR1 is LGHNA and CDR2 is YSLEER in the germline V gene. V was clipped by 3 bases and J by 3 bases, with 9 bases between them. The CDR3 is 13 amino acids. This chain's CDR3 is CASSQELGYEQYF. Here the CDR3 DNA reads TGCGCCAGCAGCCAGGAACTAGGCTACGAGCAGTACTTC.

V is TRBV20-1 and J is TRBJ2-3; weak D call: TRBD2 (5 bases). Germline V lookup: CDR1 DFQATT, CDR2 SNEGSKA (reference sequence). The CDR3 sequence is 11 residues long. CDR3 DNA: TGCATTCCGGGAAGCACAGATACGCAGTATTTT. Its translation: CIPGSTDTQYF.

This clone was counted only a few times. J is TRBJ2-4 and V is TRBV19; unclear D gene. The germline V and J ends were trimmed by 0 bases and 9 bases, with 12 bases remaining between them. The CDR3 contains 14 residues. CDR1 and CDR2 (germline): LNHDA, SQIVND (reference sequence). CDR3: CASSIDPAWGIQYF. The CDR3 DNA reads as TGTGCCAGTAGTATAGACCCCGCGTGGGGCATTCAGTACTTC. The entire variable domain, with the rest obtained from reference TRBV19 and TRBJ2-4, is as follows: DGGITQSPKYLFRKEGQNVTLSCEQNLNHDAMYWYRQDPGQGLRLIYYSQIVNDFQKGDIAEGYSVSREKKESFPLTVTSAQKNPTAFYLCASSIDPAWGIQYFGAGTRLSVL.